The source of this T cell receptor (beta chain) is a study of post-analysis software for immune sequencing data. Looking at the study overall: Relapsing-remitting, secondary progressive and progressive-relapsing forms of multiple sclerosis all featured among disease courses.

Trimming removed 1 base at V and 11 bases at J, with 23 bases between. CDR3 length: 16 amino acids. Germline lookup yields CDR1 LGHDT and CDR2 YNNKEL (reference sequence). Details on this clonotype: Its antigen is undetermined.

Unique molecular identifiers were built into the TCR beta cDNA libraries. TCRdb used MiXCR to reprocess the PCR reads, holding one entry per CDR3 protein. The table records roughly 700,000 distinct CDR3 sequences, 30% of them present only once. Study outcomes and limitations: Comparison of patients with controls showed a handful of TRBV segments more frequent in patients, TRBV5-6, TRBV5-1 and TRBV20-1 among them.

The chain has TRBV3-1 and TRBJ2-5; D possibly corresponds to TRBD2 (6 bases). This TCR came from a girl aged 10 to 17 with multiple sclerosis. Material: blood. The CDR3 here is CASSQVRGGAPNEQYF. The CDR3 DNA follows: TGTGCCAGCAGCCAAGTCCGCGGCGGGGCACCCAATGAGCAGTACTTC.